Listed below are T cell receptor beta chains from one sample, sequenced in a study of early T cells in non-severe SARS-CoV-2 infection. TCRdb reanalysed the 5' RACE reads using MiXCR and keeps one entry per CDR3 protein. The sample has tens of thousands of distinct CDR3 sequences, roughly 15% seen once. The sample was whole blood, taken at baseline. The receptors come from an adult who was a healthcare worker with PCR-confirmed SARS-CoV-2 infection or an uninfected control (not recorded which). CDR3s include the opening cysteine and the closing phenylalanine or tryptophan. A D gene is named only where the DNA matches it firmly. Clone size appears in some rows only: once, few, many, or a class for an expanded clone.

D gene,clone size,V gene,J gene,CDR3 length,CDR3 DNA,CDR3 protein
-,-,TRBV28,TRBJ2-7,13,TGTGCCAGCGAGGGGAGGAGCTCCTACGAGCAGTACTTC,CASEGRSSYEQYF
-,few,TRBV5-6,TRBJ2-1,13,TGTGCCAGCAGCTTGGTATCCTACAATGAGCAGTTCTTC,CASSLVSYNEQFF
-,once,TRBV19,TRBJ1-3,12,TGTGCCACCAGCCGGGCCGGAAACACCATATATTTT,CATSRAGNTIYF
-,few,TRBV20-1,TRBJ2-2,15,TGCAGTGCTAGAATCGCGCATTCGAACACCGGGGAGCTGTTTTTT,CSARIAHSNTGELFF
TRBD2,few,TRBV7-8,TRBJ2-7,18,TGTGCCAGCAGCTTAGCTCGGGTAGCGGGAGGGAGAAGCTACGAGCAGTACTTC,CASSLARVAGGRSYEQYF
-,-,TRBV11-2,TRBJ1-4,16,TGTGCCAGCAGCTTAACAGGGATTGCAACTAATGAAAAACTGTTTTTT,CASSLTGIATNEKLFF
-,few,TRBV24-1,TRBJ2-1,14,TGTGCCACCAGTGAACGAAGGACGGGGAATGAGCAGTTCTTC,CATSERRTGNEQFF
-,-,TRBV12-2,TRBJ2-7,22,TGTGCAAGTCGCTTCCGATACCCCAACAGGGGCCGCACTAGCGGGAGCCGTTACGAGCAGTACTTC,CASRFRYPNRGRTSGSRYEQYF
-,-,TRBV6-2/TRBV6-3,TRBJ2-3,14,TGTGCCAGCAGTTCCACCCGGACCACAGATACGCAGTATTTT,CASSSTRTTDTQYF
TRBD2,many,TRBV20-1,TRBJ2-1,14,TGCAGTGCTCAGACTAGCGGGAGGGATAATGAGCAGTTCTTC,CSAQTSGRDNEQFF
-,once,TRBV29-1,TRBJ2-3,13,TGCAGCGTTGTAGGCCTAGCCACAGATACGCAGTATTTT,CSVVGLATDTQYF
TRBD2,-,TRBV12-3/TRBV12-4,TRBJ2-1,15,TGTGCCAGCAGTTCGTTGGCTAGCGGGAGTCAAGGGCAGTTCTTC,CASSSLASGSQGQFF
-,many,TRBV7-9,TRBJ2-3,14,TGTGCCAGCAGCTTACAGGGTTCCACAGATACGCAGTATTTT,CASSLQGSTDTQYF
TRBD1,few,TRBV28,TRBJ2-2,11,TGTGCCAGCAGTCGCAGGGGGCCGCTGTTTTTT,CASSRRGPLFF
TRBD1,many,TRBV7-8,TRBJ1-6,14,TGTGCCAGCAGCGTAGGGGACAGCCATTCACCCCTCCACTTT,CASSVGDSHSPLHF
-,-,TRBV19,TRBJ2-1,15,TGTGCCAGTAGTATCGGAGGGAGTCCCGGAAATGAGCAGTTCTTC,CASSIGGSPGNEQFF
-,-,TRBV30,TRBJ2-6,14,TGTGCCTGGGAAGGGTTCTCTGGGGCCAACGTCCTGACTTTC,CAWEGFSGANVLTF
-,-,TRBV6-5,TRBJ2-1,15,TGTGCCAGCAGTTACTCCGGGAGCTCCTACAATGAGCAGTTCTTC,CASSYSGSSYNEQFF
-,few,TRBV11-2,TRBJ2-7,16,TGTGCCAGCAGCTTAGCCGCCCGGGGAGGAATCGACGAGCAGTACTTC,CASSLAARGGIDEQYF
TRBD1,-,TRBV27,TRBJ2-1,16,TGTGCCAGCAGTACGCACAGGGGGCCCCTAAGCAGAGGGCAGTTCTTC,CASSTHRGPLSRGQFF
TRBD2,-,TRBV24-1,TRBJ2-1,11,TGTGCCACCGCGGGACTAGCGGGACAGTTCTTC,CATAGLAGQFF
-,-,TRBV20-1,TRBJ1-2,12,TGCAGTGCTAGGGTGGTGCGGGGACTCCCCACCTTC,CSARVVRGLPTF
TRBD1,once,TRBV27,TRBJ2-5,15,TGTGCCAGCAGCAGAACCGACAGGGGGGAAGAGACCCAGTACTTC,CASSRTDRGEETQYF
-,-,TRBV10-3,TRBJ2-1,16,TGTGCCATCAGTGGGTTGGGGGGCGGAACCACGAATGAGCAGTTCTTC,CAISGLGGGTTNEQFF
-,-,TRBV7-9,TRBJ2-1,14,TGTGCCAGCAGCCACAGCAGGGAAAGCAATGAGCAGTTCTTC,CASSHSRESNEQFF
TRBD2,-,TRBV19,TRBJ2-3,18,TGTGCCAGTAGTACCGTAGGACTAGCGGGACCTAGCACAGATACGCAGTATTTT,CASSTVGLAGPSTDTQYF
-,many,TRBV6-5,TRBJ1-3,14,TGTGCCAGCAGTCCCCGGGCGGATGGAAACACCATATATTTT,CASSPRADGNTIYF
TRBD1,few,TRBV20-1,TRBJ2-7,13,TGCAGTGCTCAACGACAGGGTTCCTCCGAGCAGTACTTC,CSAQRQGSSEQYF
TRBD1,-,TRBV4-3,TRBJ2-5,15,TGCGCCAGCAGCCAACGGACAGGGCCACAAGAGACCCAGTACTTC,CASSQRTGPQETQYF